This T cell receptor (beta chain) is drawn from a study of control samples from healthy donors and cancer patients. Germline V gives CDR1 SGHVS, CDR2 FQNEAQ. This CDR3 comprises 11 residues. Trimming took 5 bases from V and 3 from J, leaving 5 bases between them. This table comes from immunoSEQ multiplex PCR, and its TCRdb copy is limited to in-frame clones, with some not included. In the table there are fewer than 300,000 clones, roughly 87% of which are singletons. The count of this clone is one. The sequence came from an older woman with lung cancer. The sequenced sample consisted of PBMCs. The chain joins TRBV7-8 to TRBJ2-7; D remains unclear. CDR3 loop: CASSQHYEQYF. Written as DNA, the CDR3 is TGTGCCAGCAGCCAGCACTACGAGCAGTACTTC.